This TCR beta chain was documented in a study of T cell responses to AZD1222 COVID-19 vaccine. Study context: It was second doses at about 4 or about 12 weeks that were pooled.

V shed 4 bases, J shed 3 bases, and the junction held 11 bases outside the gene matches. Germline CDR1 reads SGHTA; CDR2 reads FQGNSA. CDR3 length equals 17 residues. Regarding the study as a whole: Only a handful of AZD1222 recipients, several in all, had baseline seropositivity. Close to half of all spike-specific TCRs reportedly target regions of the variants that are unmutated. Spike-specific TCR breadth rose after two AZD1222 doses, and depth rose as well.

The repertoire was sequenced with immunoSEQ multiplex PCR; TCRdb's copy has only in-frame clones and lacks some. The data show about 120,000 clones, with about 89% seen just once and approximately 5.9% held by the top ten. A remark on this clone: Antigen: not known.

The gene calls are TRBV7-2 and TRBJ1-1, with 10 bases fitting TRBD1. This clonotype was obtained from an adult in good health. The sample was peripheral blood, taken on day 0 of AZD1222 vaccination. DNA of the CDR3: TGTGCCAGCAGCTGGACCGGGACAGGGGAAGGGGACACTGAAGCTTTCTTT. It translates to CASSWTGTGEGDTEAFF. The full variable domain, completed using reference TRBV7-2 and TRBJ1-1, is GAGVSQSPSNKVTEKGKDVELRCDPISGHTALYWYRQSLGQGLEFLIYFQGNSAPDKSGLPSDRFSAERTGGSVSTLTIQRTQQEDSAVYLCASSWTGTGEGDTEAFFGQGTRLTVV.